Detailed here is one T cell receptor beta chain. The antigen remains unidentified. Time point given: week 5, during vaccination. Each vaccine dose was 300 ug of mutant IDH1 20-mer peptide, with topical imiquimod. New astrocytomas of WHO grade 3 or 4 that were IDH1-mutant and ATRX-lost were found in the donors. Clones were read by immunoSEQ multiplex PCR, and TCRdb kept only the in-frame ones, dropping some. The sample lists roughly 50,000 clones, roughly 78% occurring once. V was clipped by 5 bases and J by 8 bases, with 10 bases between them. Germline V lookup: CDR1 SNHLY, CDR2 FYNNEI. The CDR3 is made up of 13 amino acids. The data are from a study of a mutant IDH1 vaccine in newly diagnosed glioma. For the study at large: Patients were started on vaccination 4-6 weeks after radiotherapy alone, or with temozolomide cycles.

Points from the study as a whole: Evidence of vaccine-induced immune responses was documented in approximately 93% of patients.

This rearrangement joins TRBV2 to TRBJ1-6; D is perhaps TRBD1 (6 bases). The sequence derives from a middle-aged woman with glioma. Here the sequenced sample was PBMCs, taken from a glioma patient whose treatment included an IDH1 peptide vaccine. DNA for the CDR3: TGTGCCAGCAGTAGGGGGGGGTATTCACCCCTCCACTTT. This translates into CASSRGGYSPLHF.